This T cell receptor (beta chain) is from a study of brain T cells in children with intractable seizures. Findings and limits, study-wide: HCMV serostatus was not known, and viral specificity came from CDR3 similarity only.

With regard to this clone: The antigen is undetermined.

Profiling relied on immunoSEQ multiplex PCR, and the TCRdb table lists in-frame clones only, not all of them. Of about 340,000 clones listed, over 90% are singletons. This CDR3 spans 14 amino acids. V dropped 4 bases and J dropped 4 bases, with 13 bases sitting between them. CDR1 is LNHDA, CDR2 SQIVND, per germline (reference sequence). Time point: blood from clinic visit 5 months post-surgery; TSC patient then seizure free. This clonotype was sampled from a boy younger than two with tuberous sclerosis and intractable seizures. This specimen consisted of peripheral blood, obtained approximately 5 months after surgery. This sequence joins TRBV19 and TRBJ2-5, with D possibly matching TRBD1 (5 bases). The CDR3 is CASSTGLGLETQYF. In nucleotides, the CDR3 is TGTGCCAGTAGTACAGGGCTAGGTTTAGAGACCCAGTACTTC.